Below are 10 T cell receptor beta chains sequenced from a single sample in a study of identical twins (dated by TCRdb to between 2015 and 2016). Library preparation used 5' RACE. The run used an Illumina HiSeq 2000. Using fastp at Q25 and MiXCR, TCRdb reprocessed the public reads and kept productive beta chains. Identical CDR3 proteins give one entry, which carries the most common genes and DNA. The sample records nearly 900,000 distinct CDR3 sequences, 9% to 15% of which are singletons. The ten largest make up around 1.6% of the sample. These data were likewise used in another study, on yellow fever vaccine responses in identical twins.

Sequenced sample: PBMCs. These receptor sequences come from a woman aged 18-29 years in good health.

In DNA, the CDR3 is TGTGCCAGCAGACTCGGACAGGGGGCGGGTCAGCCCCAGCATTTT. Its protein product is CASRLGQGAGQPQHF. The J gene is TRBJ1-5, the V gene TRBV2; the match to TRBD1 covers 11 bases. V was pared by 6 bases and J by 6 bases, with 7 bases of the junction left unmatched. CDR1 and CDR2 (germline): SNHLY, FYNNEI. The CDR3 consists of 15 residues.

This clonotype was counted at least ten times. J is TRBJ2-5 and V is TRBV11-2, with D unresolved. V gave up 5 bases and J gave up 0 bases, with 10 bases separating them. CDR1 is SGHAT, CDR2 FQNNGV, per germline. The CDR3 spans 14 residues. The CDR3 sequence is CASSNLANQETQYF. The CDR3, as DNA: TGTGCCAGCAGCAACCTTGCCAACCAAGAGACCCAGTACTTC. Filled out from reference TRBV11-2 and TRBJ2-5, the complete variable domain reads EAGVAQSPRYKIIEKRQSVAFWCNPISGHATLYWYQQILGQGPKLLIQFQNNGVVDDSQLPKDRFSAERLKGVDSTLKIQPAKLEDSAVYLCASSNLANQETQYFGPGTRLLVL.

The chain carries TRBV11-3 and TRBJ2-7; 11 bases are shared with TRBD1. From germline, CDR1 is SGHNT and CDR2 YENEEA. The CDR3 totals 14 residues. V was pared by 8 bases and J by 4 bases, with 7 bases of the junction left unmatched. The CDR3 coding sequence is TGTGCCAGCGACCCGGGACAGGGGGAGTACGAGCAGTACTTC. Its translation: CASDPGQGEYEQYF.

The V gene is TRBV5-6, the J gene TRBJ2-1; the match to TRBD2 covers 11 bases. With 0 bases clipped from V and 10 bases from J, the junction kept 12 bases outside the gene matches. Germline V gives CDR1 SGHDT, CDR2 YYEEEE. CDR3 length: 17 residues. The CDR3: CASSLVGSSGRAGEQFF. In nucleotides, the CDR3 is TGTGCCAGCAGCTTGGTTGGTAGTAGCGGGAGGGCCGGGGAGCAGTTCTTC.

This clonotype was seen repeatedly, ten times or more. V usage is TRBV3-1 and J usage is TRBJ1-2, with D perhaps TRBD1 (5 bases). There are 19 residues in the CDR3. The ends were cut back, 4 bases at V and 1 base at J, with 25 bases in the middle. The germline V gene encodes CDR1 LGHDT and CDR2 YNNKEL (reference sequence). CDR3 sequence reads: CASSPTKLDRDSHNYGYTF. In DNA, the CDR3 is TGTGCCAGCAGCCCAACGAAACTAGACCGGGACTCCCATAACTATGGCTACACCTTC.

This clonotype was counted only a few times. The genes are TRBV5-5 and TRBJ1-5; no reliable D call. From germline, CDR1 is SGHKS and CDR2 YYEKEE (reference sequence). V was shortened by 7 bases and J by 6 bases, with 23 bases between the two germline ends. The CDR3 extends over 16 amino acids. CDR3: CASSPGGLAGTQPQHF. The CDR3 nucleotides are TGTGCCAGCTCCCCCGGAGGGTTGGCGGGTACTCAGCCCCAGCATTTT.

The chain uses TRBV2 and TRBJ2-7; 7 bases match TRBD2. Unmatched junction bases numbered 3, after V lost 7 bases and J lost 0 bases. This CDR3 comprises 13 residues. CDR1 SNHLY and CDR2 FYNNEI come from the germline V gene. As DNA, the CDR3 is TGTGCCAGCATAGGGAGGGACTCCTACGAGCAGTACTTC. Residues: CASIGRDSYEQYF. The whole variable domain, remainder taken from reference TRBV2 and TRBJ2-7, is EPEVTQTPSHQVTQMGQEVILRCVPISNHLYFYWYRQILGQKVEFLVSFYNNEISEKSEIFDDQFSVERPDGSNFTLKIRSTKLEDSAMYFCASIGRDSYEQYFGPGTRLTVT.

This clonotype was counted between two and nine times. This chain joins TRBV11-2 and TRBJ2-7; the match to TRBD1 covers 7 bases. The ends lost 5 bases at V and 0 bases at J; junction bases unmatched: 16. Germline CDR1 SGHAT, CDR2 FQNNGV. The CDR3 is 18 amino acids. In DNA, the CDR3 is TGTGCCAGCAGCCGCCTTAGGGATACGGGACAGAGCTCCTACGAGCAGTACTTC. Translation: CASSRLRDTGQSSYEQYF.

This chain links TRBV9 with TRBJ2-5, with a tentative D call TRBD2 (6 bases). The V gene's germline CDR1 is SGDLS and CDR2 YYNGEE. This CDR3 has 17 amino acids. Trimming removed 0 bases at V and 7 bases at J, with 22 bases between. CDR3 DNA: TGTGCCAGCAGCGTAGGCCCCTCGGGGGATACTTTTGGGACCCAGTACTTC. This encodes CASSVGPSGDTFGTQYF.

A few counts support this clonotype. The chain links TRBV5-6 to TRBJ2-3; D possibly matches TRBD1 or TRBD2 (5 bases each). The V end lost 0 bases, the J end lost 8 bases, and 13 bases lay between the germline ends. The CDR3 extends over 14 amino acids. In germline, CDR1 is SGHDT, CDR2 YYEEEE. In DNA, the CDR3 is TGTGCCAGCAGCTTGGGGGGGAGCCCCCCTACGCAGTATTTT. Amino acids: CASSLGGSPPTQYF. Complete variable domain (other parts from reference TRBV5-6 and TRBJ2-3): DAGVTQSPTHLIKTRGQQVTLRCSPKSGHDTVSWYQQALGQGPQFIFQYYEEEERQRGNFPDRFSGHQFPNYSSELNVNALLLGDSALYLCASSLGGSPPTQYFGPGTRLTVL.